The source of this T cell receptor (beta chain) is a study of blood T cell repertoires in COVID-19. The V and J ends lost 4 bases and 3 bases respectively, with 14 bases between them. The germline CDR1 and CDR2 sequences are SGHNT and YYREEE (reference sequence). This CDR3 has 14 residues. The table came from immunoSEQ multiplex PCR; TCRdb's copy has only in-frame clones and leaves some out. Here the sample spans more than 150,000 clones, about 95% being singletons. The chain links TRBV5-4 to TRBJ2-7, with D perhaps TRBD1 or TRBD2 (6 bases each). Sequencing was carried out using peripheral blood. This receptor was obtained from a man aged 25 to 45 with COVID-19, enrolled during active disease. In DNA form, the CDR3 reads TGTGCCAGCAGCCTGGAGGGGGACCTCTACGAGCAGTACTTC. Translated: CASSLEGDLYEQYF.